This TCR beta chain was profiled in a study of a mutant IDH1 vaccine in newly diagnosed glioma. Background on the study: Among treated patients, 62.5% were male and about 40% female, and mean age was approximately 40 years. Every participant had undergone radiotherapy, temozolomide, or both before, and most underwent both.

Time point described: week 35, safety follow-up. All doses held 300 ug of mutant IDH1 20-mer peptide, with topical imiquimod. Each tumor in the donors was a new WHO grade 3 or 4 astrocytoma, IDH1-mutant and ATRX-lost. CDR3 length equals 13 residues. With V trimmed by 1 base and J by 12 bases, 6 bases remained unmatched. Germline lookup yields CDR1 SGHNT and CDR2 YENEEA. Here immunoSEQ multiplex PCR was the method, and the copy in TCRdb shows in-frame clones only, minus some. The table includes some 33,000 clones, around three quarters detected once. Regarding this clone: Its matching antigen is unknown.

General study points: Vaccine-induced immune responses were detected in roughly 93% of patients.

The TCR originated in a woman in her twenties or thirties with glioma. Some clones in this sample may be carry-over from other donors' samples. The source was PBMCs, collected from a glioma patient whose treatment included an IDH1 peptide vaccine. This chain connects TRBV11-3 to TRBJ2-1; 7 nucleotides match TRBD2. CDR3 nucleotide sequence: TGTGCCAGCAGCTTAGTAAGCGGGATGTTGCAGTTCTTC. As protein: CASSLVSGMLQFF. Looking up the rest from reference TRBV11-3 and TRBJ2-1 gives the full variable domain: EAGVVQSPRYKIIEKKQPVAFWCNPISGHNTLYWYLQNLGQGPELLIRYENEEAVDDSQLPKDRFSAERLKGVDSTLKIQPAELGDSAVYLCASSLVSGMLQFFGPGTRLTVL.